Below are 20 T cell receptor beta chains sequenced from a single sample in a study of OX40 agonist ivuxolimab in advanced cancers. Library generation was performed with the immunoSEQ multiplex PCR assay. Here the immuneACCESS table is served through TCRdb, limited to in-frame sequences with V and J called. Missing clones are a known gap in these copies; in checked studies unresolved V genes cover under half, and the rest lacks a known reason. The sample table contains 70,000 to 75,000 clones; only one count was recorded for around 80% of them. The ten largest clones represent more than 4.5% of the sample. Sequenced material: CD4+ or CD8+ T cells sorted from blood, taken in a trial of the OX40 agonist ivuxolimab. The receptors derive from an adult with an advanced solid tumor such as melanoma, head and neck, liver or kidney cancer.

The J gene is TRBJ1-1, the V gene TRBV7-2, with 7 bases fitting TRBD1. The junction had 4 bases not matched to a gene; V was cut back by 5 bases and J by 1 base. There are 14 residues in the CDR3. The germline gives CDR1 SGHTA, CDR2 FQGNSA. The CDR3 reads CASSLDRSNTEAFF. In DNA, the CDR3 is TGTGCCAGCAGCCTGGACAGGTCGAACACTGAAGCTTTCTTT.

This sequence joins TRBV18 and TRBJ2-2; D gene uncertain. The germline V and J ends were trimmed by 3 bases and 6 bases, with 5 bases remaining between them. The CDR3 consists of 12 residues. Germline CDR1 reads KGHSH; CDR2 reads LQKENI. The CDR3 DNA reads TGTGCCAGCTCACCCCCTGCCGGGGAGCTGTTTTTT. Translated, it gives CASSPPAGELFF.

The rearrangement uses TRBV6-6 and TRBJ2-4, with 9 bases matching TRBD1. With 6 bases clipped from V and 5 bases from J, the junction kept 8 bases outside the gene matches. This CDR3 contains 15 residues. Per the germline V gene, CDR1 is MNHNY and CDR2 is SVGAGI (reference sequence). The CDR3 is CASRPPGQGQNIQYF. The DNA for the CDR3 is TGTGCCAGCAGACCCCCGGGACAGGGCCAAAACATTCAGTACTTC.

The gene calls are TRBV6-1 and TRBJ2-5; 7 bases are shared with TRBD1. Losses at the gene ends were 7 bases for V and 1 base for J; bases not matched to a gene: 6. CDR1 is MNHNS, CDR2 SASEGT, per germline. The CDR3 runs to 14 residues. The CDR3 loop is CASILGQVQETQYF. The CDR3 coding sequence is TGTGCCAGCATCCTCGGACAGGTCCAAGAGACCCAGTACTTC.

The chain uses TRBV7-2 and TRBJ1-4; the match to TRBD1 covers 8 bases. Germline V gene sequence: CDR1 SGHTA, CDR2 FQGNSA. CDR3 length equals 16 residues. With V trimmed by 1 base and J by 7 bases, 8 bases remained unmatched. The CDR3 region has the DNA TGTGCCAGCAGCTTAGGACAGGGGTATGGTATTGAAAAACTGTTTTTT. It specifies CASSLGQGYGIEKLFF.

The rearrangement joins TRBV9 to TRBJ2-7, with 7 bases that match TRBD2. This CDR3 is 13 amino acids long. CDR1 is SGDLS and CDR2 is YYNGEE in the germline V gene. Germline trimming cut 0 bases from V and 5 bases from J; bases unmatched to any gene: 2. CDR3 nucleotides: TGTGCCAGCAGCGTAGCACTAGCGAACGAGCAGTACTTC. This codes for CASSVALANEQYF.

This clone was observed a few times. V gene TRBV28 combines with J gene TRBJ1-2; D is undetermined. Germline V CDR1 and CDR2: MDHEN, SYDVKM. The V end was cut by 7 bases, the J end by 0 bases, with 9 bases between. The CDR3 length is 13 residues. The CDR3 DNA reads as TGTGCCAGCACCGGGCCCCCTAACTATGGCTACACCTTC. It codes for CASTGPPNYGYTF.

The chain carries TRBV14 and TRBJ2-3; the D is unclear. The germline CDR1 and CDR2 sequences are SGHDN and FVKESK. The CDR3 spans 15 residues. V was trimmed by 1 base and J by 3 bases, leaving 11 bases between them. CDR3 in amino acids: CASSQARSFTDTQYF. In DNA form, the CDR3 reads TGTGCCAGCAGCCAAGCTAGGAGTTTTACAGATACGCAGTATTTT.

The chain carries TRBV18 and TRBJ1-5, with 12 bases fitting TRBD1. V lost 5 bases and J lost 6; bases outside the gene matches: 8. Germline CDR1 reads KGHSH; CDR2 reads LQKENI. The CDR3 runs to 16 residues. The CDR3 sequence is CASSKGTGGAGQPQHF. The CDR3 coding sequence is TGTGCCAGCTCAAAAGGGACAGGGGGCGCGGGTCAGCCCCAGCATTTT.

V gene TRBV7-2 combines with J gene TRBJ2-7; D perhaps matches TRBD2 (5 bases). V shed 5 bases and J shed 4 bases, with 12 bases lying between them. Germline V gene data show CDR1 as SGHTA and CDR2 as FQGNSA. The CDR3 consists of 13 residues. CDR3: CASSALGNYEQYF. The CDR3 coding sequence is TGTGCCAGCAGCGCCCTCGGGAATTACGAGCAGTACTTC.

The CDR3 DNA reads as TGCGCCAGCAGCCGGACTAGCGACAGACAAGAGACCCAGTACTTC. This encodes CASSRTSDRQETQYF. The rearrangement joins TRBV4-1 to TRBJ2-5; 9 nucleotides match TRBD2. The J segment lost 2 bases and the V segment lost 4 bases, leaving 5 bases of the junction unmatched. The CDR3 loop spans 15 amino acids. Germline V gives CDR1 MGHRA, CDR2 YSYEKL.

This chain uses TRBV2 with TRBJ1-4; D ambiguous. CDR1 is SNHLY and CDR2 is FYNNEI in the germline V gene. With 5 bases removed from V and 3 bases from J, the gap between germline ends came to 13 bases. The CDR3 runs to 15 residues. The CDR3, as DNA: TGTGCCAGCAGTCCATCCAGTGCCTCTAATGAAAAACTGTTTTTT. Translation: CASSPSSASNEKLFF. The complete variable domain, with remaining parts taken from reference TRBV2 and TRBJ1-4, reads EPEVTQTPSHQVTQMGQEVILRCVPISNHLYFYWYRQILGQKVEFLVSFYNNEISEKSEIFDDQFSVERPDGSNFTLKIRSTKLEDSAMYFCASSPSSASNEKLFFGSGTQLSVL.

This clone was seen only a few times. This chain connects TRBV7-8 to TRBJ2-1; 7 bases fit TRBD1. The ends lost 6 bases at V and 4 bases at J; junction bases unmatched: 9. The CDR3 totals 15 residues. Germline V gives CDR1 SGHVS, CDR2 FQNEAQ. The CDR3 nucleotides are TGTGCCAGCAGTAGAAACCGGGACAGATACAATGAGCAGTTCTTC. Encoded protein: CASSRNRDRYNEQFF.

The CDR3 here is CASAPGLAGQETQYF. CDR3 in DNA: TGTGCTAGTGCCCCGGGACTAGCGGGGCAAGAGACCCAGTACTTC. The chain employs TRBV12-5 and TRBJ2-5; 13 bases fit TRBD2. The germline CDR1 and CDR2 sequences are LGHNT and FRNRAP. The CDR3 is made up of 15 amino acids. With V trimmed by 7 bases and J by 2 bases, 4 bases remained unmatched.

This CDR3 is CASSPGLAGADTQYF. CDR3 DNA: TGTGCCAGCAGCCCGGGACTAGCGGGAGCAGATACGCAGTATTTT. The rearrangement links TRBV7-2 to TRBJ2-3, with 14 bases that match TRBD2. Germline V gene data show CDR1 as SGHTA and CDR2 as FQGNSA. Trimming removed 5 bases from V and 4 bases from J; junction bases left unmatched: 2. The CDR3 runs to 15 residues.

The rearrangement joins TRBV5-1 to TRBJ2-5; TRBD2 is a possible D gene (6 bases). The germline gives CDR1 SGHRS, CDR2 YFSETQ. The CDR3 consists of 14 residues. V lost 1 base and J lost 2, with 9 bases in between. CDR3 nucleotide sequence: TGCGCCAGCAGCTTGACTAGCTCACAAGAGACCCAGTACTTC. This translates into CASSLTSSQETQYF.

The V gene is TRBV4-2, the J gene TRBJ2-5; the D gene is possibly TRBD1 (5 bases). The DNA end favors TRBJ2-7, so the J call may be wrong. This CDR3 has 16 amino acids. Germline-derived CDR1 and CDR2 are LGHNA and YNFKEQ. CDR3 region: CASSQVGQQISYEQYF. CDR3 sequence (DNA): TGTGCCAGCAGCCAAGTGGGGCAGCAAATCTCCTACGAGCAGTACTTC.

This rearrangement joins TRBV27 to TRBJ2-3; D ambiguous. V was trimmed by 3 bases and J by 0 bases, leaving 10 bases between them. This CDR3 comprises 15 residues. The V gene's germline CDR1 is MNHEY and CDR2 SMNVEV (reference sequence). The CDR3 protein is CASSFRWGSTDTQYF. As DNA, the CDR3 is TGTGCCAGCAGTTTTAGGTGGGGAAGCACAGATACGCAGTATTTT.

This clone appeared a few times. The chain uses TRBV28 and TRBJ2-3, with D perhaps TRBD1 (6 bases). The CDR3 totals 15 residues. Germline lookup yields CDR1 MDHEN and CDR2 SYDVKM. V lost 8 bases, J lost 4 bases, and 19 bases lay in between. This chain's CDR3 is CASLSQQGRADTQYF. CDR3 coding DNA: TGTGCCAGCCTCTCTCAACAGGGACGGGCAGATACGCAGTATTTT.

The chain couples TRBV7-2 to TRBJ2-7; 8 nucleotides agree with TRBD2. From germline, CDR1 is SGHTA and CDR2 FQGNSA. V lost 7 bases, J lost 4 bases, and 15 bases stayed unmatched. The CDR3 has 16 amino acids. The CDR3 region is CASTPSTGGRWYEQYF. The CDR3 DNA is TGTGCCAGCACCCCCTCGACAGGCGGGAGGTGGTACGAGCAGTACTTC.